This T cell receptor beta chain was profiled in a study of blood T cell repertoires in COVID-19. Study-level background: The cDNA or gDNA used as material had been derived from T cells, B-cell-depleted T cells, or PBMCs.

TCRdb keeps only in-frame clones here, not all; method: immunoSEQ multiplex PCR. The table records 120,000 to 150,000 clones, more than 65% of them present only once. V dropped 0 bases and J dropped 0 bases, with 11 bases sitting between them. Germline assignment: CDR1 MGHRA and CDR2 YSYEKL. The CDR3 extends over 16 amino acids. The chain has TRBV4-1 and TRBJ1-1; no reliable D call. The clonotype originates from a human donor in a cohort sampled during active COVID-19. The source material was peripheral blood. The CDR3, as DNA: TGCGCCAGCAGCCAAGACGCCGCTATGATGAACACTGAAGCTTTCTTT. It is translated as CASSQDAAMMNTEAFF.